This T cell receptor (beta chain) was sequenced during a study of beta chain features in type 1 diabetes. Study-level background: Patients and healthy donors were similar in age, gender and cell yields. Study-wide results and limits: Patients and controls would share equally any PCR tilt toward shorter templates. In every one of the four CD4+ subsets, TCRB CDR3s were moderately but significantly shorter in Type 1 diabetes patients.

Isolated RNA was reverse transcribed in full, so expressed TCRB transcripts were sequenced. Some 4 million reads were obtained on average from naive, central memory and regulatory T cell samples. Libraries were prepared by immunoSEQ multiplex PCR; TCRdb keeps only in-frame clonotypes and omits some of them. The sample includes some 900,000 clones, roughly 15% of them seen just once. Notes on this clone: Its specificity is unknown.

V dropped 1 base and J dropped 7 bases, with 16 bases sitting between them. Germline loops: CDR1 SGHVS, CDR2 FQNEAQ. The CDR3 has 15 amino acids. The sequenced sample was naive CD4+ T cells from blood. The sequence was obtained from a woman aged 18-29 years in good health. The chain employs TRBV7-8 and TRBJ1-1, with D possibly matching TRBD1 (6 bases). This CDR3 is CASSLGGAGGVEAFF. The CDR3 nucleotides are TGTGCCAGCAGCTTAGGGGGGGCTGGCGGGGTTGAAGCTTTCTTT.